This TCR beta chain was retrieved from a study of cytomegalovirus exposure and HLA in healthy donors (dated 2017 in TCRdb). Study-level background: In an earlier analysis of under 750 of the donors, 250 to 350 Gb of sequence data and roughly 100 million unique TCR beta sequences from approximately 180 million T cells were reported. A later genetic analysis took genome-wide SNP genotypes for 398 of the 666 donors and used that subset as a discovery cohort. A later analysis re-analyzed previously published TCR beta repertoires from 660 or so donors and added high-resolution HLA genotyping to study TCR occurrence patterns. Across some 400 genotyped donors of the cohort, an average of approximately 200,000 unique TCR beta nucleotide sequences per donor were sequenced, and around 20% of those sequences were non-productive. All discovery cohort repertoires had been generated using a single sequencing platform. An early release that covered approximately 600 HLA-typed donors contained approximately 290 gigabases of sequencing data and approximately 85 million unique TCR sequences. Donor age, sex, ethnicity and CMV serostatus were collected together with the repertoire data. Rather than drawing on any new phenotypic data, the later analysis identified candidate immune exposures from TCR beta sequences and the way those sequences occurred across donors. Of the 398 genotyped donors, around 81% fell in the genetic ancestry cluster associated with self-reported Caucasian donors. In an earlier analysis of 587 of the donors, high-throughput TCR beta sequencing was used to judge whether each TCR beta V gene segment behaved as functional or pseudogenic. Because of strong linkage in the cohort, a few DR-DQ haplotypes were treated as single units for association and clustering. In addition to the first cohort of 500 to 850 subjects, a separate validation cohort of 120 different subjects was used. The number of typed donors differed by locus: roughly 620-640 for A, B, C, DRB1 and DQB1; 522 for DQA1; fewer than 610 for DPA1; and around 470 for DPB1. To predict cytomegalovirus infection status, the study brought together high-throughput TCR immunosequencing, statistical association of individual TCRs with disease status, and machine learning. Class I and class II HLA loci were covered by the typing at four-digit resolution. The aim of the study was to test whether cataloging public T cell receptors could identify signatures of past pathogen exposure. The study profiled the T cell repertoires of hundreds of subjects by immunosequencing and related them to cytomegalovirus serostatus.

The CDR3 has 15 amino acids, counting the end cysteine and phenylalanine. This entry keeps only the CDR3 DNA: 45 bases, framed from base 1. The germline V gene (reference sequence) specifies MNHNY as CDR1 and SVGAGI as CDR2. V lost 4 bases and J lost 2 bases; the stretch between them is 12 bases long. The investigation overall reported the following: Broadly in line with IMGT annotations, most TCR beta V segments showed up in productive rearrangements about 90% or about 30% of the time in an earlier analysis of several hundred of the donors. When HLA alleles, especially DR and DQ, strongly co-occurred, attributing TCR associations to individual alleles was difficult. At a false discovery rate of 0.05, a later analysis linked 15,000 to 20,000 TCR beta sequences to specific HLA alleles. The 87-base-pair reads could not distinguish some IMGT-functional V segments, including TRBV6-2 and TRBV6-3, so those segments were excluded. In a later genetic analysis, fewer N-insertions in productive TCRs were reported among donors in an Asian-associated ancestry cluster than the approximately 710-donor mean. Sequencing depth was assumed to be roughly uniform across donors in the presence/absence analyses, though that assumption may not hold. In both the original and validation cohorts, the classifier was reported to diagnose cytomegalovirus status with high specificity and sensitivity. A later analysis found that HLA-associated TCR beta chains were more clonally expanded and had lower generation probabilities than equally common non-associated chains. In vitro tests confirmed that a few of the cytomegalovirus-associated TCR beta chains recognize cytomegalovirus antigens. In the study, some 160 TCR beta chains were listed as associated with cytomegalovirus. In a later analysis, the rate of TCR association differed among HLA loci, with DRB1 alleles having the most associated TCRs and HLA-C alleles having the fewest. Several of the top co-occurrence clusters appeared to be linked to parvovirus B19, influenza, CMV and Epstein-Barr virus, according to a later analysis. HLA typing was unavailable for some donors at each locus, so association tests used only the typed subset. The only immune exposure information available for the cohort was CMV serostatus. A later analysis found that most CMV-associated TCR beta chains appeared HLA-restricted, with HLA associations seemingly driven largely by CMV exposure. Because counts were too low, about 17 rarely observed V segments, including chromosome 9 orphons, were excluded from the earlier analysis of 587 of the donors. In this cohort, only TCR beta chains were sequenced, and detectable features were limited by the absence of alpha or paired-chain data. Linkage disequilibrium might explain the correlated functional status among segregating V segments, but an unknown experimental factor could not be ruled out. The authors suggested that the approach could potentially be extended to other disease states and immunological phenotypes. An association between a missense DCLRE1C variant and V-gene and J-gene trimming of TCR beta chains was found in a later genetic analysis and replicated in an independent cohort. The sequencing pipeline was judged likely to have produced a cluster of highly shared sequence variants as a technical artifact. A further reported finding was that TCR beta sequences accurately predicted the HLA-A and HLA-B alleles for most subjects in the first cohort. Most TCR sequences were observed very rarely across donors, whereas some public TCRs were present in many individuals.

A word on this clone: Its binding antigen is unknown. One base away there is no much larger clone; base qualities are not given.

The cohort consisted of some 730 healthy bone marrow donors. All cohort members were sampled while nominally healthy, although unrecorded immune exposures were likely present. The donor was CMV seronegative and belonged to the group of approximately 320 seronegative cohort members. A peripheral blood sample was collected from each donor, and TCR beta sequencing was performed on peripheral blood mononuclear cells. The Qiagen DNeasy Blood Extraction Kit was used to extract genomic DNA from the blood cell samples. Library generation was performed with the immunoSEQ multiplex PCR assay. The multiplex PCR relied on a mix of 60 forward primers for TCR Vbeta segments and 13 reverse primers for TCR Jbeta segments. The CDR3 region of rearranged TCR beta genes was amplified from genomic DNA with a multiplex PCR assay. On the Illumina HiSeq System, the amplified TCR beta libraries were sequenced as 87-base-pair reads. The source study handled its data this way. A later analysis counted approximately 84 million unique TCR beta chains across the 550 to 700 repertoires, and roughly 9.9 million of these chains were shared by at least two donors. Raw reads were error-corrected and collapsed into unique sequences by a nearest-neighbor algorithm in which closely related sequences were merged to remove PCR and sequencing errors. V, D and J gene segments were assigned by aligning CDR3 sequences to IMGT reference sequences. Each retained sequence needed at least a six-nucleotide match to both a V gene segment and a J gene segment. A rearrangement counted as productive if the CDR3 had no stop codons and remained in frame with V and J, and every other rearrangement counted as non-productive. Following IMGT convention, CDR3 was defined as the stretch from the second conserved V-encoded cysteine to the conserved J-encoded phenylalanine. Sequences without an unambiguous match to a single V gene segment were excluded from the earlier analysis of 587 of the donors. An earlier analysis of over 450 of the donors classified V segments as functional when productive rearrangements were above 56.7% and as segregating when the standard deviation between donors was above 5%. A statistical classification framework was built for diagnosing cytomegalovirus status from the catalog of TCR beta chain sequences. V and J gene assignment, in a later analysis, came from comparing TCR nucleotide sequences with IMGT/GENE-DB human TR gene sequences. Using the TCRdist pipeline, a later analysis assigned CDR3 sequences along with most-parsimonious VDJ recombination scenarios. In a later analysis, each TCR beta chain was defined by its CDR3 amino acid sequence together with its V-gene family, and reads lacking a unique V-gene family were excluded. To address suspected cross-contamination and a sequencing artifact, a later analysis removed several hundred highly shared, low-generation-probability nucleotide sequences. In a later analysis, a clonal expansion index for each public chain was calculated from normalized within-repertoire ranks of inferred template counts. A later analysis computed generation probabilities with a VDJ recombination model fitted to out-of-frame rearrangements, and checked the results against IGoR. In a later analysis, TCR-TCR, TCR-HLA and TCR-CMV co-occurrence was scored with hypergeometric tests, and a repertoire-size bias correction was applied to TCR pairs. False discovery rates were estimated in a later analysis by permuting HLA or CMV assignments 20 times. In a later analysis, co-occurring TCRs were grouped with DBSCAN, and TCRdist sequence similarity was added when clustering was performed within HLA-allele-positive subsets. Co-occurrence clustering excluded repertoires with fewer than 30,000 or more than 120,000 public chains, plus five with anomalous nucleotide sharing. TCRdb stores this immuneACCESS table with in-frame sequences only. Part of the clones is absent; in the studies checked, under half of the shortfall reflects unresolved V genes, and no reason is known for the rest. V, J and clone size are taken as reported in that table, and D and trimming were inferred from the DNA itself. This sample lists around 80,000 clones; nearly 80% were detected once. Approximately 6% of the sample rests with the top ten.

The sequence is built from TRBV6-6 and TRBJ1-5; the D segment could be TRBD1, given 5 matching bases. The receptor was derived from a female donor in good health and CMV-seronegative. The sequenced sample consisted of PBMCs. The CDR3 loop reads CASSSTGPGNQPQHF. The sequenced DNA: TGTGCCAGCAGTTCCACAGGTCCTGGCAATCAGCCCCAGCATTTT.